The 32 T cell receptor beta chains listed next were all sequenced from one sample in a study of metastatic and nonmetastatic thyroid tumors. With MiXCR, TCRdb reprocessed the PCR reads. The repertoire holds 6,000 to 7,500 clones, roughly 27% seen once, with 15% to 20% in the top ten. Prior to thyroid surgery, none of the patients had received any treatment. The source material was adjacent normal tissue. These receptor sequences come from a female donor with papillary thyroid cancer or a benign thyroid nodule (not recorded which). Some clones in this sample may be carry-over from other donors' samples.

V and J are TRBV27 and TRBJ2-7; TRBD1 might be the D (6 bases). Germline V lookup: CDR1 MNHEY, CDR2 SMNVEV (reference sequence). With 6 bases removed from V and 5 bases from J, the gap between germline ends came to 17 bases. The CDR3 consists of 14 residues. CDR3 sequence (DNA): TGTGCCAGCAGCACATCCGACAGGCTCCACGAGCAGTACTTC. It codes for CASSTSDRLHEQYF.

This clone appeared a few times. This chain links TRBV2 with TRBJ2-3; tentatively, D is TRBD2 (6 bases). This CDR3 spans 14 amino acids. Deletions cut 4 bases from V and 2 bases from J, with 10 bases between. Germline-derived CDR1 and CDR2 are SNHLY and FYNNEI. The CDR3 here is CASSVSGVTDTQYF. The CDR3 DNA reads TGTGCCAGCAGTGTTAGCGGAGTCACAGATACGCAGTATTTT.

This clone was found a few times. This chain links TRBV12-3 or TRBV12-4 with TRBJ1-2; no clear D gene. V was trimmed by 5 bases and J by 7 bases, leaving 17 bases between them. The CDR3 spans 14 residues. The CDR3 bases are TGTGCCAGCAGTCGTAACAAGGTCGGCGGTGGCTACACCTTC. This translates into CASSRNKVGGGYTF.

This chain joins TRBV28 and TRBJ2-7; D is possibly TRBD2 (8 bases). Germline V gives CDR1 MDHEN, CDR2 SYDVKM. V was shortened by 2 bases and J by 11 bases, with 19 bases between the two germline ends. The CDR3 sequence is 14 residues long. The CDR3 loop is CASSLTFREGAKYF. The CDR3 DNA reads TGTGCCAGCAGTTTAACTTTTCGGGAGGGGGCGAAGTACTTC.

This clone was observed a handful of times. The chain has TRBV6-2 or TRBV6-3 and TRBJ1-1; weak D call: TRBD1 (5 bases). Trimming cost V 2 bases and J 4 bases, with 14 bases left between them. Germline V gives CDR1 MNHEY, CDR2 SVGEGT. The CDR3 spans 15 residues. This CDR3 reads CASSYQGDASTEAFF. In nucleotides, the CDR3 is TGTGCCAGCAGTTACCAGGGCGACGCCAGCACTGAAGCTTTCTTT.

This clone is termed large (0.1 to 1%). The chain couples TRBV6-2 or TRBV6-3 to TRBJ2-7; a weak D match, TRBD1 (6 bases). Trimming removed 6 bases at V and 4 bases at J, with 19 bases between. CDR3 length: 15 residues. CDR1 is MNHEY, CDR2 SVGEGT, per germline. The CDR3 here is CASSYPEGEVYEQYF. Here the CDR3 DNA reads TGTGCCAGCAGCTACCCCGAGGGGGAAGTTTACGAGCAGTACTTC.

The gene calls are TRBV20-1 and TRBJ1-4; TRBD1 aligns across 9 bases. V lost 5 bases, J lost 3 bases, and 1 base stayed unmatched. Germline-derived CDR1 and CDR2 are DFQATT and SNEGSKA (reference sequence). This CDR3 spans 13 amino acids. CDR3 sequence reads: CSARTGANEKLFF. The CDR3 region has the DNA TGCAGTGCTCGGACAGGGGCTAATGAAAAACTGTTTTTT.

This chain uses TRBV6-1 with TRBJ1-1; D is uncertain. V dropped 1 base and J dropped 1 base, with 4 bases sitting between them. The germline gives CDR1 MNHNS, CDR2 SASEGT. This CDR3 region has 13 residues. CDR3 loop: CASSEGPNTEAFF. For the CDR3, the DNA is TGTGCCAGCAGTGAAGGACCGAACACTGAAGCTTTCTTT.

The rearrangement joins TRBV27 to TRBJ2-7; D perhaps matches TRBD1 (5 bases). CDR1 MNHEY and CDR2 SMNVEV come from the germline V gene (reference sequence). The CDR3 contains 16 residues. With 0 bases removed from V and 4 bases from J, the gap between germline ends came to 16 bases. CDR3 bases: TGTGCCAGCAGTTTATCGAAGGGGCACGAGTTGTACGAGCAGTACTTC. It codes for CASSLSKGHELYEQYF.

The rearrangement links TRBV28 to TRBJ2-7; no clear D. The CDR3 loop spans 11 amino acids. Trimming stripped 6 bases from V and 3 bases from J, with 6 bases between. CDR1 is MDHEN, CDR2 SYDVKM, per germline. The CDR3 loop is CASSRRYEQYF. CDR3 nucleotide sequence: TGTGCCAGCAGCCGTCGCTACGAGCAGTACTTC.

V and J are TRBV12-3 or TRBV12-4 and TRBJ2-7, with a tentative D call TRBD1 (5 bases). V shed 7 bases and J shed 5 bases, with 15 bases lying between them. This CDR3 spans 13 amino acids. CDR3 bases: TGTGCCAGCACCTCTACAGGACCCGACGAGCAGTACTTC. It codes for CASTSTGPDEQYF.

The chain has TRBV6-1 and TRBJ2-7, with D uncertain. Deletions cut 7 bases from V and 0 bases from J, with 13 bases between. This CDR3 contains 14 residues. In germline, CDR1 is MNHNS, CDR2 SASEGT. CDR3 DNA: TGTGCCAGCATTAACACTCGAAGCTCCTACGAGCAGTACTTC. Translating it yields CASINTRSSYEQYF.

V is TRBV16 and J is TRBJ2-1, with TRBD2 matching over 7 bases. The CDR3 contains 16 residues. Trimming removed 0 bases from V and 7 bases from J; junction bases left unmatched: 9. The V gene's germline CDR1 is KGHSY and CDR2 FQNENV. In DNA, the CDR3 is TGTGCCAGCAGCCAATCGGCTAGCGGAAACCAAAATGAGCAGTTCTTC. Protein product: CASSQSASGNQNEQFF.

The chain joins TRBV7-3 to TRBJ2-3; 9 positions agree with TRBD1. The CDR3 is 17 amino acids. The germline V gene encodes CDR1 SGHTA and CDR2 FQGTGA. The junction had 9 bases not matched to a gene; V was cut back by 2 bases and J by 3 bases. The CDR3 loop is CASSLRGVGQGTDTQYF. CDR3 nucleotide sequence: TGTGCCAGCAGCTTACGAGGGGTCGGACAGGGGACAGATACGCAGTATTTT.

The gene calls are TRBV20-1 and TRBJ2-7; 13 bases map to TRBD2. The CDR3 has 16 amino acids. V gave up 6 bases and J gave up 2 bases; unmatched junction bases: 10. Germline V lookup: CDR1 DFQATT, CDR2 SNEGSKA (reference sequence). CDR3 residues: CSAPATSGRAAYEQYF. The CDR3 region has the DNA TGCAGTGCCCCTGCCACTAGCGGGAGGGCGGCCTACGAGCAGTACTTC.

This clone occurred a few times. The chain carries TRBV10-2 and TRBJ1-2; D is perhaps TRBD1 (5 bases). Germline assignment: CDR1 WSHSY and CDR2 SAAADI. The CDR3 has 17 residues. V was pared by 3 bases and J by 6 bases, with 23 bases between. In nucleotides, the CDR3 is TGCGCCAGCAGTGAAGGGGACGGAGTCATGGGGTCCAATGGCTACACCTTC. This gives the protein CASSEGDGVMGSNGYTF.

The J gene is TRBJ2-1, the V gene TRBV5-1; 7 nucleotides line up with TRBD2. Losses at the gene ends were 2 bases for V and 8 bases for J; bases not matched to a gene: 4. The CDR3 contains 13 residues. From germline, CDR1 is SGHRS and CDR2 YFSETQ. CDR3 nucleotide sequence: TGCGCCAGCAGCTTTGCGGGAGTGGATGAGCAGTTCTTC. Its protein product is CASSFAGVDEQFF.

As to this clone: Here the CDR3 omits its conserved ending phenylalanine or tryptophan, so a read error is the likely source. The limits of the CDR3 on the DNA are not certain, so only TCRdb's listed CDR3 is given. This sequence joins TRBV6-4 and TRBJ1-2. Germline V gives CDR1 MRHNA, CDR2 SNTAGT. The CDR3 comprises 15 residues, both ends counted. CDR3: CASRDDGQRGYGYTL.

In its sample, this clone was seen a few times. Its ends do not fully match the called genes, so a read error is possible. This chain links TRBV6-1 with TRBJ2-7; tentatively, D is TRBD1 or TRBD2 (6 bases each). This CDR3 is 17 amino acids long. The V gene's germline CDR1 is MNHNS and CDR2 SASEGT. CDR3 sequence (DNA): TGTGCCACTGCGACTAGAGGGGGGCCCATGAGCTCCTACGAGCGGTACTTC. Amino acid sequence: CATATRGGPMSSYERYF.

This clone has ten or more counts. CDR3 amino acids: CASRTGGDTGELFF. As DNA, the CDR3 is TGTGCCAGCAGGACAGGGGGCGACACCGGGGAGCTGTTTTTT. The rearrangement uses TRBV5-4 and TRBJ2-2, with TRBD1 matching 10 bases. This CDR3 contains 14 residues. V was clipped by 5 bases and J by 3 bases; unmatched bases: 1. Germline V gives CDR1 SGHNT, CDR2 YYREEE (reference sequence).

This clone is medium-sized in the sample. The J gene is TRBJ2-7, the V gene TRBV14; 9 bases are a match to TRBD1. Germline CDR1 reads SGHDN; CDR2 reads FVKESK. V was clipped by 0 bases and J by 3 bases; unmatched bases: 6. The CDR3 loop spans 16 amino acids. The CDR3 sequence: CASSQDPGTGYYEQYF. The CDR3 coding sequence is TGTGCCAGCAGCCAAGATCCCGGGACAGGGTACTACGAGCAGTACTTC.

The chain recombines TRBV16 with TRBJ1-2; 11 positions agree with TRBD1. Germline CDR1 KGHSY, CDR2 FQNENV. V trimming: 6 bases; J trimming: 7 bases; junction bases outside the gene matches: 13. The length of the CDR3 is 16 residues. CDR3 in amino acids: CASSPVQDRGRLGYTF. The CDR3 bases are TGTGCCAGCAGTCCGGTCCAGGACAGGGGGCGGCTTGGCTACACCTTC.

Turning to this clone: This sample includes further DNA sequences coding for the same CDR3. The chain combines TRBV12-3 or TRBV12-4 with TRBJ2-7, with D tentatively TRBD1 or TRBD2 (5 bases each). The ends were cut back, 6 bases at V and 7 bases at J, with 22 bases in the middle. The CDR3 sequence is 15 residues long. This CDR3 is CASSRGGGGTWEQYF. CDR3 coding DNA: TGTGCCAGCAGCCGCGGAGGTGGTGGGACCTGGGAGCAGTACTTC.

There are a few counts of this clone. The chain combines TRBV10-2 with TRBJ2-5, with D uncertain. V was pared by 3 bases and J by 9 bases, with 8 bases between. The CDR3 sequence is 11 residues long. Germline V gene lookup returns CDR1 WSHSY and CDR2 SAAADI. This chain's CDR3 is CASSEGDAQYF. The CDR3 DNA reads as TGCGCCAGCAGTGAAGGAGATGCCCAGTACTTC.

To note about this clone: A read error may produce the germline difference seen at one junction end. This chain uses TRBV4-3 with TRBJ2-1; the D gene is possibly TRBD2 (6 bases). The CDR3 is made up of 15 amino acids. The germline CDR1 and CDR2 sequences are LGHNA and YSLEER. The CDR3 DNA reads TGCGCCAGCAGCCAAGGGAGGGGAGCCTACAATGGGCAGTTCTTC. This gives the protein CASSQGRGAYNGQFF.

A word on this clone: Germline and junction disagree at one end, which may indicate a read error. The chain has TRBV2 and TRBJ1-6, with D unresolved. The germline V gene has CDR1 SNHLY and CDR2 FYNNEI. The CDR3 extends over 15 amino acids. For the CDR3, the DNA is TGTGCCAGCAGTAATGAGGGCCCCTATAATTTACCCCTCCACTTT. Amino acids: CASSNEGPYNLPLHF. The full variable domain, rest sourced from reference TRBV2 and TRBJ1-6, is EPEVTQTPSHQVTQMGQEVILRCVPISNHLYFYWYRQILGQKVEFLVSFYNNEISEKSEIFDDQFSVERPDGSNFTLKIRSTKLEDSAMYFCASSNEGPYNLPLHFGNGTRLTVT.

This clone was found a few times. The V gene is TRBV5-1, the J gene TRBJ1-4; possible D gene TRBD1, 6 bases. With 5 bases removed from V and 4 bases from J, the gap between germline ends came to 12 bases. CDR3 length: 14 residues. Germline loops: CDR1 SGHRS, CDR2 YFSETQ. In nucleotides, the CDR3 is TGCGCCAGCAGAGGGGGGGGCTTTAATGAAAAACTGTTTTTT. Its protein product is CASRGGGFNEKLFF.

The genes are TRBV6-2 or TRBV6-3 and TRBJ2-2; TRBD2 is a possible D gene (6 bases). V was pared by 4 bases and J by 4 bases, with 16 bases between. CDR1 MNHEY and CDR2 SVGEGT come from the germline V gene. This CDR3 spans 16 amino acids. Written as DNA, the CDR3 is TGTGCCAGCAGTTTATCGGGGGTAACCCTCACCGGGGAGCTGTTTTTT. Residues: CASSLSGVTLTGELFF.

There are a few counts of this clone. The genes are TRBV6-2 or TRBV6-3 and TRBJ2-1, with 7 bases identical to TRBD2. The germline V gene has CDR1 MNHEY and CDR2 SVGEGT. The CDR3 is 15 residues long. The J segment lost 7 bases and the V segment lost 0 bases, leaving 6 bases of the junction unmatched. Here the CDR3 DNA reads TGTGCCAGCAGTTACTCCGGCGGGAGAAGGAATGAGCAGTTCTTC. This sequence encodes CASSYSGGRRNEQFF.

This clone was seen a handful of times. The chain combines TRBV6-4 with TRBJ1-4; 9 positions match TRBD1. The germline V gene encodes CDR1 MRHNA and CDR2 SNTAGT. Trimming at V came to 5 bases and at J to 8 bases, leaving 9 bases not matched to a gene. This CDR3 is built from 15 residues. The CDR3 loop reads CASSTHRGRGEKLFF. The CDR3 DNA reads TGTGCCAGCAGTACCCACAGGGGGCGCGGGGAAAAACTGTTTTTT.

The rearrangement uses TRBV11-2 and TRBJ2-3, with 13 nucleotides matching TRBD2. Germline V lookup: CDR1 SGHAT, CDR2 FQNNGV. The CDR3 sequence is 19 residues long. V trimming: 0 bases; J trimming: 1 base; junction bases outside the gene matches: 7. The CDR3 sequence: CASSLDRGGLAGGTDTQYF. The DNA of the CDR3 is TGTGCCAGCAGCTTAGATCGGGGTGGACTAGCGGGGGGCACAGATACGCAGTATTTT.

This clone has just a few counts. V usage is TRBV12-3 or TRBV12-4 and J usage is TRBJ1-1, with a weak D call TRBD1 (5 bases). V shed 3 bases and J shed 5 bases, with 16 bases lying between them. This CDR3 comprises 15 residues. CDR3 in amino acids: CASSFEFRAGTEAFF. DNA for the CDR3: TGTGCCAGCAGTTTTGAGTTCAGGGCAGGAACTGAAGCTTTCTTT.